This TCR beta chain appears in the sequencing data of a study of radiation and T cells in renal cell carcinoma. The repertoire was sequenced with immunoSEQ multiplex PCR; TCRdb's copy has only in-frame clones and lacks some. The repertoire has 150,000 or so clones, 88% of them found once; the top ten carry roughly 4.1%. V lost 5 bases to trimming and J lost 8 bases, with 16 bases between them. This CDR3 is built from 15 residues. CDR1 and CDR2 (germline): MNHEY, SMNVEV (reference sequence). Time point of the sample: baseline pretreatment blood. Treatment of the sample: 15 Gy SBRT to primary tumor, nephrectomy 4 weeks later. The patient's renal cell carcinoma had clear cell pathology. For this clone: Its target is unknown.

General study findings and limits: From baseline, blood top tumor clonotypes peaked at 2 weeks post-radiation.

This material consisted of blood, taken from a patient whose treatment included radiotherapy and nephrectomy. The rearrangement uses TRBV27 and TRBJ1-6, with D possibly matching TRBD1 (5 bases). This receptor was identified in a woman between 65 and 79 years old with renal cell carcinoma. The CDR3 loop is CASSAFQGDYSPLHF. As DNA, the CDR3 is TGTGCCAGCAGTGCCTTTCAGGGAGATTATTCACCCCTCCACTTT.